This T cell receptor beta chain comes out of a study of shared clonotypes between healthy human individuals. Clones were read by immunoSEQ multiplex PCR, and TCRdb kept only the in-frame ones, dropping some. Of roughly 2 million clones in the sample, about 94% were seen once. Germline CDR1 and CDR2: MNHEY and SVGAGI. The CDR3 sequence is 13 residues long. The ends were cut back, 6 bases at V and 7 bases at J, with 16 bases in the middle. Study-wide results and limits: Generation probability values for non-shared clonotypes were lower than those for clonotypes shared by all four donors.

A CD45RA+ naive subset and a CD45RA-negative memory subset were split from CD4+ cells. In its sample, this clone was seen once. Antigen specificity is unknown. V gene TRBV6-5 combines with J gene TRBJ2-7; D might be TRBD1 (6 bases). The sequence was collected from a man in his late teens or twenties in good health. Sequenced: naive CD4+ T cells sorted from blood. Documented subset: CD45RA+ positively selected. CDR3 DNA: TGTGCCAGCAGGCAGGGGACCCCTGGGGAGCAGTACTTC. Translating it yields CASRQGTPGEQYF.